One sample yielded the 24 T cell receptor beta chains listed below, sequenced in a study of T cells in Graves' hyperthyroidism and ophthalmopathy. Researchers took RNA transcripts and amplified the TCR beta CDR3 regions from them. With the HTBI primer set, the TCR CDR3 went through a first round of RT-PCR. A single record per CDR3 protein comes from TCRdb applying MiXCR to the multiplex PCR reads. The table has some 460,000 distinct CDR3 sequences, roughly 14% seen once; the top ten hold around an eighth. The sequenced material came from blood. These receptors originate from a woman in her late teens or twenties with Graves' hyperthyroidism.

The chain links TRBV7-9 to TRBJ1-1, with TRBD1 as a possible D gene (6 bases). V was clipped by 1 base and J by 1 base, with 22 bases between them. This CDR3 has 19 residues. Germline V gene lookup returns CDR1 SEHNR and CDR2 FQNEAQ (reference sequence). Here the CDR3 DNA reads TGTGCCAGCAGCTTAGGTTTTTGGGCGGATCAGGGGACGAACACTGAAGCTTTCTTT. Protein: CASSLGFWADQGTNTEAFF.

This clonotype occurred many times. The rearrangement joins TRBV7-9 to TRBJ1-1, with 7 bases fitting TRBD1. V trimming: 1 base; J trimming: 1 base; junction bases outside the gene matches: 15. This CDR3 region has 19 residues. Germline V CDR1 and CDR2: SEHNR, FQNEAQ (reference sequence). This CDR3 is CASSLGPGQIPPGNTEAFF. DNA for the CDR3: TGTGCCAGCAGCTTAGGGCCGGGACAGATCCCCCCCGGGAACACTGAAGCTTTCTTT.

V is TRBV6-1 and J is TRBJ1-6; D not certain. This CDR3 comprises 13 residues. Trimming stripped 6 bases from V and 8 bases from J, with 11 bases between. Germline assignment: CDR1 MNHNS and CDR2 SASEGT. The CDR3 coding sequence is TGTGCCAGCAGCCGGTTAGGAGATTCACCCCTCCACTTT. It yields the protein CASSRLGDSPLHF.

This rearrangement joins TRBV6-2 or TRBV6-3 to TRBJ2-7, with D hard to call. This CDR3 has 14 amino acids. In germline, CDR1 is MNHEY, CDR2 SVGEGT. The ends were cut back, 6 bases at V and 4 bases at J, with 16 bases in the middle. CDR3 amino acids: CASRPTGSGYEQYF. CDR3 DNA: TGTGCCAGCAGACCCACGGGTTCTGGGTACGAGCAGTACTTC.

This clonotype has a handful of counts. This chain links TRBV9 with TRBJ2-5; D may be TRBD1 or TRBD2 (5 bases each). Germline assignment: CDR1 SGDLS and CDR2 YYNGEE. The ends were cut back, 0 bases at V and 0 bases at J, with 9 bases in the middle. The CDR3 is made up of 15 amino acids. The CDR3 DNA reads TGTGCCAGCAGCGTAGCGGGACGAAACCAAGAGACCCAGTACTTC. Translating gives CASSVAGRNQETQYF.

This clonotype has a handful of counts. The rearrangement joins TRBV10-3 to TRBJ1-2, with 7 bases that match TRBD1. The V segment lost 9 bases and the J segment 6 bases; nucleotides outside the gene matches: 10. Germline V lookup: CDR1 ENHRY, CDR2 SYGVKD. The CDR3 consists of 13 residues. The CDR3 region has the DNA TGTGCCATTCGACAGGGAGCGGGCAATGGCTACACCTTC. This encodes CAIRQGAGNGYTF.

This clonotype was observed a handful of times. V gene TRBV29-1 combines with J gene TRBJ2-7, with D perhaps matching TRBD1 (5 bases). The V end lost 1 base, the J end lost 3 bases, and 7 bases lay between the germline ends. Looked up from germline, CDR1 is SQVTM and CDR2 is ANQGSEA. This CDR3 spans 12 amino acids. Here the CDR3 reads CSVEGGNYEQYF. Written as DNA, the CDR3 is TGCAGCGTTGAAGGGGGCAACTACGAGCAGTACTTC.

This clonotype was found a few times. J is TRBJ1-1 and V is TRBV29-1; a weak D match, TRBD1 (5 bases). The CDR3 contains 13 residues. The V and J ends lost 8 bases and 0 bases respectively, with 13 bases between them. CDR1 is SQVTM, CDR2 ANQGSEA, per germline. The CDR3 coding sequence is TGCAGCACAACGGCAGGGATGAACACTGAAGCTTTCTTT. Translating it yields CSTTAGMNTEAFF.

This clonotype was counted ten times or more. The chain recombines TRBV6-1 with TRBJ1-3; D is unresolved. Trimming left V 3 bases short and J 0 bases short, with 9 bases between. CDR1 and CDR2 (germline): MNHNS, SASEGT. The CDR3 consists of 15 residues. CDR3 loop: CASSEDVFSGNTIYF. As DNA, the CDR3 is TGTGCCAGCAGTGAGGATGTCTTCTCTGGAAACACCATATATTTT.

Ten or more counts support this clonotype. The chain combines TRBV13 with TRBJ2-1; 8 bases line up with TRBD2. Germline trimming cut 7 bases from V and 8 bases from J; bases unmatched to any gene: 16. Germline assignment: CDR1 PRHDT and CDR2 FYEKMQ (reference sequence). The CDR3 extends over 16 amino acids. The CDR3 bases are TGTGCCAGCACCCTATGGGGGAGCGGGAGTGATGATGAGCAGTTCTTC. Its translation is CASTLWGSGSDDEQFF.

There are many counts of this clonotype. This chain links TRBV20-1 with TRBJ2-1; possibly TRBD2 for D (5 bases). CDR3 length: 17 residues. Per germline, CDR1 DFQATT and CDR2 SNEGSKA (reference sequence). Trimming took 0 bases from V and 8 from J, leaving 23 bases between them. The CDR3 bases are TGCAGTGCTAGAGATCGGAGCGTAGCGTCACCCACAGATGAGCAGTTCTTC. This translates into CSARDRSVASPTDEQFF.

This clonotype has more than one count but fewer than ten. The rearrangement uses TRBV19 and TRBJ2-5; D gene uncertain. Germline CDR1 is LNHDA and CDR2 is SQIVND (reference sequence). The CDR3 sequence is 15 residues long. The V and J ends lost 4 bases and 2 bases respectively, with 14 bases between them. CDR3 nucleotides: TGTGCCAGTAGTAATAGTGGAGCACTACAAGAGACCCAGTACTTC. Encoded protein: CASSNSGALQETQYF.

In this sample, this clonotype turned up many times. This chain links TRBV28 with TRBJ1-5; 10 bases align to TRBD1. Per the germline V gene, CDR1 is MDHEN and CDR2 is SYDVKM. The CDR3 consists of 15 residues. J lost 6 bases, V lost 5 bases, and 7 bases had no gene match. CDR3 DNA sequence: TGTGCCAGCAGTCGGACAGGGGGTTTGGGTCAGCCCCAGCATTTT. Translated, it gives CASSRTGGLGQPQHF.

This clonotype has at least ten counts. The chain couples TRBV7-2 to TRBJ2-3; D is undetermined. The CDR3 totals 11 residues. Germline V gene sequence: CDR1 SGHTA, CDR2 FQGNSA. The V gene lost 3 bases and the J gene lost 7 bases, with 5 bases spanning the gap. This chain's CDR3 is CASSFRNTQYF. The DNA for the CDR3 is TGTGCCAGCAGCTTCCGAAATACGCAGTATTTT.

V usage is TRBV4-1 and J usage is TRBJ1-2; D might be TRBD1 (6 bases). Deletions cut 1 base from V and 6 bases from J, with 24 bases between. The CDR3 loop spans 18 amino acids. The germline V gene has CDR1 MGHRA and CDR2 YSYEKL. CDR3 nucleotide sequence: TGCGCCAGCAGCCAAGTTCAGACAGGATTACCAGTGGCAGATGGCTACACCTTC. Translating gives CASSQVQTGLPVADGYTF.

The rearrangement uses TRBV28 and TRBJ1-6, with a weak D call TRBD1 (5 bases). The CDR3 is 13 amino acids. Trimming took 8 bases from V and 2 from J, leaving 7 bases between them. Germline loops: CDR1 MDHEN, CDR2 SYDVKM. CDR3 DNA sequence: TGTGCCAGCCTGACAGCCTATAATTCACCCCTCCACTTT. Translated, it gives CASLTAYNSPLHF. Full variable domain (missing parts from reference TRBV28 and TRBJ1-6): DVKVTQSSRYLVKRTGEKVFLECVQDMDHENMFWYRQDPGLGLRLIYFSYDVKMKEKGDIPEGYSVSREKKERFSLILESASTNQTSMYLCASLTAYNSPLHFGNGTRLTVT.

This chain joins TRBV18 and TRBJ1-1, with a possible D match to TRBD1 (5 bases). With 1 base removed from V and 1 base from J, the gap between germline ends came to 13 bases. CDR3 length: 16 amino acids. The germline V gene has CDR1 KGHSH and CDR2 LQKENI. For the CDR3, the DNA is TGTGCCAGCTCACCACGGAATAGGGGAAAGAACACTGAAGCTTTCTTT. This gives the protein CASSPRNRGKNTEAFF.

The chain uses TRBV9 and TRBJ2-1, with 9 bases that match TRBD2. Germline CDR1 reads SGDLS; CDR2 reads YYNGEE. The CDR3 contains 15 residues. Germline trimming cut 0 bases from V and 8 bases from J; bases unmatched to any gene: 6. For the CDR3, the DNA is TGTGCCAGCAGCGTAGCCGCTAGCGGGACAGATGAGCAGTTCTTC. Translation gives CASSVAASGTDEQFF. Based on the CDR3 plus reference TRBV9 and TRBJ2-1, the full variable domain is DSGVTQTPKHLITATGQRVTLRCSPRSGDLSVYWYQQSLDQGLQFLIQYYNGEERAKGNILERFSAQQFPDLHSELNLSSLELGDSALYFCASSVAASGTDEQFFGPGTRLTVL.

The gene calls are TRBV12-3 or TRBV12-4 and TRBJ2-7; 10 positions agree with TRBD2. This CDR3 has 14 amino acids. V shed 5 bases and J 2 bases; nucleotides not matched to a gene: 3. CDR3 in DNA: TGTGCCAGCAGTCATAGCGGGGGGCCCTACGAGCAGTACTTC. As protein: CASSHSGGPYEQYF.

The J gene is TRBJ2-1, the V gene TRBV18; TRBD1 agrees at 7 bases. Germline V gene data show CDR1 as KGHSH and CDR2 as LQKENI. J was trimmed by 2 bases and V by 4 bases; bases with no gene match: 17. The CDR3 contains 19 residues. The CDR3 region is CASSQLTGVQESTYNEQFF. The CDR3 nucleotides read TGTGCCAGCTCACAGCTCACAGGGGTACAGGAGTCGACCTACAATGAGCAGTTCTTC.

This clonotype appeared a few times. V gene TRBV7-2 combines with J gene TRBJ1-5; no clear D gene. Trimming took 3 bases from V and 11 from J, leaving 14 bases between them. The CDR3 is made up of 13 amino acids. Germline V gene data show CDR1 as SGHTA and CDR2 as FQGNSA. This CDR3 reads CASSLTAGGAQHF. The CDR3 region has the DNA TGTGCCAGCAGCTTGACCGCCGGTGGGGCCCAGCATTTT.

V and J are TRBV19 and TRBJ2-5, with D possibly TRBD1 on 6 matching bases. Per germline, CDR1 LNHDA and CDR2 SQIVND (reference sequence). The CDR3 totals 15 residues. V was trimmed by 1 base and J by 5 bases, leaving 14 bases between them. CDR3 nucleotides: TGTGCCAGTAGTATAGTGGGGGCCGGGACGGAGACCCAGTACTTC. Its protein is CASSIVGAGTETQYF.

This clonotype was observed a handful of times. The chain recombines TRBV4-1 with TRBJ2-3; 8 bases line up with TRBD1. This CDR3 is 17 amino acids long. The germline V gene has CDR1 MGHRA and CDR2 YSYEKL. V was pared by 5 bases and J by 3 bases, with 13 bases of the junction left unmatched. The CDR3 protein is CASSYRSQGARTDTQYF. The CDR3 DNA is TGCGCCAGCAGCTACAGGTCCCAGGGGGCAAGGACAGATACGCAGTATTTT.

The rearrangement uses TRBV5-1 and TRBJ2-7; D call uncertain. Germline-derived CDR1 and CDR2 are SGHRS and YFSETQ. Trimming took 0 bases from V and 2 from J, leaving 12 bases between them. The CDR3 totals 15 residues. CDR3 nucleotides: TGCGCCAGCAGCTTGGCCCAGTCTTCGACCTACGAGCAGTACTTC. It is translated as CASSLAQSSTYEQYF.